This T cell receptor beta chain appears in the sequencing data of a study of tumor-infiltrating lymphocytes in primary liver carcinoma. On the study more broadly: Enrolled patients were male and female, aged 30 to 69 years.

Study-level points and caveats: Tumor region pairs overlapped more than did tumor-adjacent and tumor-blood pairs. Blood's top-250-clone fraction was significantly lower than that of tumors (p = 0.039).

A primer matching the constant region was used to make TCR beta cDNA from approximately 0.45 ug of total RNA. Slightly modified ARM-PCR with three nested multiplex PCR rounds yielded TCR beta libraries. Investigators reported that the first two PCR rounds, at around 11 cycles each, used TRBV1-TRBV30 forward primers with a C-beta reverse primer. Using its own MiXCR run on the multiplex PCR reads, TCRdb lists one record per CDR3 protein. The table records hundreds of thousands of distinct CDR3 sequences, roughly 60% of them present only once. The germline V gene has CDR1 MNHNS and CDR2 SASEGT. Trimming shortened V by 3 bases and J by 10 bases, and 3 bases separated the two germline ends. This CDR3 region has 10 residues. On this clonotype: Its antigen is as yet unknown. This may be a read error, as it is one base from a much larger clone.

It was unsorted whole blood that yielded blood RNA, and germline DNA was also extracted. Before any surgery took place, four milliliters of peripheral blood were collected. What was sequenced was peripheral blood. This TCR was sampled from a woman younger than 45 with primary liver carcinoma and hepatitis B virus infection. V is TRBV6-1 and J is TRBJ2-2; D is ambiguous. CDR3 protein: CASSDLELFF. The CDR3 coding sequence is TGTGCCAGCAGTGACTTGGAGCTGTTTTTT.